These 8 T cell receptor beta chains share one sample of origin, sequenced in a study of Ad26.COV2.S vaccination and SARS-CoV-2 variants. Measured with immunoSEQ multiplex PCR; TCRdb has only the in-frame clones, and not every one. The sample gives 200,000 to 300,000 clones, 70% to 90% of which show up once; about 10% is in the top ten. Treatment meaning: 19 received Ad26.COV2.S at low or high dose, single or two shots; about 5 received placebo; per-sample allocation not given. Sampling happened 63 days after the first vaccine or placebo injection. Source: peripheral blood, taken in a trial of Ad26.COV2.S vaccine versus placebo. The receptors stem from a person aged 18-65 years who received the Ad26.COV2.S COVID-19 vaccine or a placebo.

This clone was seen a handful of times. The chain employs TRBV6-2 or TRBV6-3 and TRBJ1-1; 8 nucleotides agree with TRBD1. V shed 5 bases, J shed 3 bases, and the junction held 5 bases outside the gene matches. This CDR3 contains 14 residues. Germline V CDR1 and CDR2: MNHEY, SVGEGT. CDR3 bases: TGTGCCAGCAGTACGACAGGGGTCTACACTGAAGCTTTCTTT. It codes for CASSTTGVYTEAFF.

The rearrangement joins TRBV5-6 to TRBJ2-3; TRBD2 is a possible D gene (5 bases). Germline V gene data show CDR1 as SGHDT and CDR2 as YYEEEE. Trimming took off 4 bases at V and 4 bases at J, with 16 bases between the two ends. This CDR3 is 15 amino acids long. The CDR3 is CASSPLRVGADTQYF. DNA of the CDR3: TGTGCCAGCAGCCCCTTGAGGGTAGGTGCAGATACGCAGTATTTT.

The chain is built from TRBV9 and TRBJ2-3, with 11 nucleotides matching TRBD2. V shed 3 bases, J shed 5 bases, and the junction held 5 bases outside the gene matches. The CDR3 totals 15 residues. CDR1 and CDR2 from the germline V gene are SGDLS and YYNGEE. The CDR3 here is CASSAGLAVGDTQYF. DNA for the CDR3: TGTGCCAGCAGCGCGGGACTAGCGGTGGGAGATACGCAGTATTTT.

V and J are TRBV2 and TRBJ2-2; D not certain. The CDR3 sequence is 16 residues long. V was trimmed by 1 base and J by 1 base, leaving 10 bases between them. Germline CDR1 and CDR2: SNHLY and FYNNEI. The CDR3 here is CASSEDLPGNTGELFF. CDR3 nucleotide sequence: TGTGCCAGCAGTGAAGACCTCCCAGGGAACACCGGGGAGCTGTTTTTT. Looking up the rest from reference TRBV2 and TRBJ2-2 gives the full variable domain: EPEVTQTPSHQVTQMGQEVILRCVPISNHLYFYWYRQILGQKVEFLVSFYNNEISEKSEIFDDQFSVERPDGSNFTLKIRSTKLEDSAMYFCASSEDLPGNTGELFFGEGSRLTVL.

CDR3: CASSRPGLTYEQYF. In nucleotides, the CDR3 is TGTGCCAGCAGCAGACCGGGCCTAACCTACGAGCAGTACTTC. V gene TRBV7-9 combines with J gene TRBJ2-7; D is ambiguous. The germline CDR1 and CDR2 sequences are SEHNR and FQNEAQ (reference sequence). Trimming left V 5 bases short and J 2 bases short, with 13 bases between. The CDR3 contains 14 residues.

This rearrangement joins TRBV29-1 to TRBJ1-2; no clear D. Germline V gene sequence: CDR1 SQVTM, CDR2 ANQGSEA. This CDR3 spans 12 amino acids. Trimming took 4 bases from V and 4 from J, leaving 10 bases between them. CDR3 in DNA: TGCAGCGTTGGAGACGCCTTCTATGGCTACACCTTC. Translating gives CSVGDAFYGYTF.

This chain joins TRBV6-1 and TRBJ2-7; TRBD1 matches at 7 bases. Germline V gene data show CDR1 as MNHNS and CDR2 as SASEGT. There are 15 residues in the CDR3. V was clipped by 3 bases and J by 3 bases; unmatched bases: 8. DNA for the CDR3: TGTGCCAGCAGTGACGGGACAGCGCCTTACTACGAGCAGTACTTC. As protein: CASSDGTAPYYEQYF.

This sequence joins TRBV15 and TRBJ2-2; no clear D. V lost 3 bases and J lost 2, with 4 bases in between. The CDR3 covers 13 residues. Germline V gene lookup returns CDR1 LNHNV and CDR2 YYDKDF (reference sequence). CDR3 sequence reads: CATSRDNTGELFF. CDR3 DNA sequence: TGTGCCACCAGCAGGGATAACACCGGGGAGCTGTTTTTT.